The 22 T cell receptor beta chains given below trace back to one sample, sequenced in a study of CD8 T cells in ankylosing spondylitis. TCRdb re-called the 5' RACE reads through MiXCR, storing one row per CDR3 protein. The sample carries about 160,000 distinct CDR3 sequences, approximately 9% recorded once. Specimen: blood, either unsorted or a sorted T cell fraction (not recorded which). These receptors all stem from a female donor with ankylosing spondylitis or in good health (not recorded which).

This rearrangement joins TRBV13 to TRBJ2-5; possibly TRBD1 for D (6 bases). The ends were cut back, 4 bases at V and 5 bases at J, with 17 bases in the middle. Germline-derived CDR1 and CDR2 are PRHDT and FYEKMQ (reference sequence). The CDR3 runs to 15 residues. In DNA, the CDR3 is TGTGCCAGCAGCTCTCGACAGGACGGTTTGGAGACCCAGTACTTC. This translates into CASSSRQDGLETQYF.

This chain connects TRBV7-2 to TRBJ2-1; D call uncertain. V was trimmed by 5 bases and J by 8 bases, leaving 16 bases between them. The CDR3 sequence is 14 residues long. From germline, CDR1 is SGHTA and CDR2 FQGNSA. The CDR3 DNA sequence: TGTGCCAGCAGCCCCATAATGGAGTTCGATGAGCAGTTCTTC. It yields the protein CASSPIMEFDEQFF.

This clonotype was picked up a small number of times. The chain employs TRBV6-5 and TRBJ2-5, with 7 bases matching TRBD2. V lost 1 base to trimming and J lost 2 bases; unmatched junction nucleotides: 10. Germline V CDR1 and CDR2: MNHEY, SVGAGI. This CDR3 comprises 17 residues. The chain's CDR3 is CASSYFKLALGQETQYF. Here the CDR3 DNA reads TGTGCCAGCAGTTACTTCAAACTAGCGTTAGGACAAGAGACCCAGTACTTC.

This clonotype was seen at least ten times. The V gene is TRBV4-3, the J gene TRBJ2-7; maybe TRBD2 (6 bases). Trimming shortened V by 5 bases and J by 3 bases, and 11 bases separated the two germline ends. CDR3 size: 13 residues. Germline V lookup: CDR1 LGHNA, CDR2 YSLEER. CDR3 loop: CASSKSEGYEQYF. The DNA for the CDR3 is TGCGCCAGCAGCAAATCGGAGGGCTACGAGCAGTACTTC.

The rearrangement joins TRBV28 to TRBJ1-2; TRBD1 is a possible D gene (5 bases). V was shortened by 2 bases and J by 8 bases, with 15 bases between the two germline ends. Germline V CDR1 and CDR2: MDHEN, SYDVKM. The CDR3 loop spans 14 amino acids. The CDR3 sequence is CASSLIARESGYTF. CDR3 DNA sequence: TGTGCCAGCAGTTTAATCGCCAGGGAAAGCGGCTACACCTTC.

This chain links TRBV7-6 with TRBJ2-7; D is unresolved. Germline V CDR1 and CDR2: SGHVS, FNYEAQ. The V and J ends lost 0 bases and 5 bases respectively, with 8 bases between them. This CDR3 spans 13 amino acids. DNA for the CDR3: TGTGCCAGCAGCTTAGCGGACGCCCACGAGCAGTACTTC. It specifies CASSLADAHEQYF.

A few counts support this clonotype. V gene TRBV11-2 combines with J gene TRBJ2-1; 9 bases are a match to TRBD1. J lost 8 bases, V lost 5 bases, and 1 base had no gene match. Germline CDR1 and CDR2: SGHAT and FQNNGV. This CDR3 region has 12 residues. The chain's CDR3 is CASSRTGDEQFF. CDR3 coding DNA: TGTGCCAGCAGCCGGACAGGGGATGAGCAGTTCTTC.

This clonotype was counted at least ten times. The V and J genes are TRBV18 and TRBJ2-7; tentatively, D is TRBD1 (5 bases). The V gene lost 0 bases and the J gene lost 5 bases, with 5 bases spanning the gap. The germline CDR1 and CDR2 sequences are KGHSH and LQKENI. The CDR3 has 12 residues. The CDR3, as DNA: TGTGCCAGCTCACCACCAGGGGACGAGCAGTACTTC. Translation gives CASSPPGDEQYF. The variable domain in full, with the rest retrieved from reference TRBV18 and TRBJ2-7, is NAGVMQNPRHLVRRRGQEARLRCSPMKGHSHVYWYRQLPEEGLKFMVYLQKENIIDESGMPKERFSAEFPKEGPSILRIQQVVRGDSAAYFCASSPPGDEQYFGPGTRLTVT.

This clonotype was detected only a few times. V and J are TRBV7-2 and TRBJ2-7; 8 nucleotides line up with TRBD2. The CDR3 has 14 residues. Germline CDR1 SGHTA, CDR2 FQGNSA. V shed 5 bases and J 3 bases; nucleotides not matched to a gene: 6. DNA for the CDR3: TGTGCCAGCAGCCCCAGCGGGAGCGACTACGAGCAGTACTTC. Amino acids: CASSPSGSDYEQYF.

Comments on this clonotype: A read error may be the cause here, since a much bigger clone is one base away. The chain couples TRBV7-3 to TRBJ1-1, with TRBD1 matching over 7 bases. Germline assignment: CDR1 SGHTA and CDR2 FQGTGA. CDR3 length: 15 residues. The CDR3 here is CASSPTGYLKTEAFF. The CDR3, as DNA: TGTGCCAGCAGCCCGACAGGGTATTTGAAGACTGAAGCTTTCTTT. Full variable domain (outside the CDR3, taken from reference TRBV7-3 and TRBJ1-1): GAGVSQTPSNKVTEKGKYVELRCDPISGHTALYWYRQSLGQGPEFLIYFQGTGAADDSGLPNDRFFAVRPEGSVSTLKIQRTERGDSAVYLCASSPTGYLKTEAFFGQGTRLTVV.

The chain recombines TRBV19 with TRBJ2-1; D is unclear. There are 11 residues in the CDR3. The germline V and J ends were trimmed by 0 bases and 10 bases, with 4 bases remaining between them. Germline V gene sequence: CDR1 LNHDA, CDR2 SQIVND (reference sequence). Here the CDR3 reads CASSIEGEQFF. CDR3 bases: TGTGCCAGTAGTATAGAAGGAGAGCAGTTCTTC.

This clonotype was found many times. The V gene is TRBV28, the J gene TRBJ2-1; 13 bases match TRBD2. The CDR3 covers 19 residues. CDR1 and CDR2 (germline): MDHEN, SYDVKM. V was pared by 6 bases and J by 7 bases, with 18 bases of the junction left unmatched. CDR3 loop: CASSTSHLTSGGQGNEQFF. DNA for the CDR3: TGTGCCAGCAGCACCTCACACCTGACTAGCGGGGGGCAGGGTAATGAGCAGTTCTTC. Together with reference TRBV28 and TRBJ2-1, the CDR3 gives the full variable domain: DVKVTQSSRYLVKRTGEKVFLECVQDMDHENMFWYRQDPGLGLRLIYFSYDVKMKEKGDIPEGYSVSREKKERFSLILESASTNQTSMYLCASSTSHLTSGGQGNEQFFGPGTRLTVL.

This chain uses TRBV7-9 with TRBJ2-7, with 7 bases aligning to TRBD1. Germline V gene lookup returns CDR1 SEHNR and CDR2 FQNEAQ (reference sequence). The CDR3 is made up of 17 amino acids. The V gene end was trimmed by 4 bases and the J gene end by 4 bases; junction bases not matched to a gene: 16. CDR3 coding DNA: TGTGCCAGCAGCTCCAATGAGAACAGGGGAATATTGTACGAGCAGTACTTC. Amino acids: CASSSNENRGILYEQYF.

In this sample, this clonotype turned up a few times. This sequence joins TRBV18 and TRBJ1-1; D is unresolved. The germline V and J ends were trimmed by 2 bases and 3 bases, with 7 bases remaining between them. CDR1 is KGHSH, CDR2 LQKENI, per germline. There are 13 residues in the CDR3. Written as DNA, the CDR3 is TGTGCCAGCTCACCAGATCCCGACACTGAAGCTTTCTTT. Translation: CASSPDPDTEAFF.

This rearrangement joins TRBV27 to TRBJ2-7; the D is unclear. The CDR3 runs to 13 residues. V gave up 2 bases and J gave up 1 base, with 6 bases separating them. Germline assignment: CDR1 MNHEY and CDR2 SMNVEV (reference sequence). CDR3 protein: CASSLIPSYEQYF. The CDR3 DNA reads as TGTGCCAGCAGTTTAATCCCGTCCTACGAGCAGTACTTC.

This clonotype has a count of ten or more. V usage is TRBV2 and J usage is TRBJ1-1, with no clear D. The CDR3 totals 12 residues. V gave up 3 bases and J gave up 8 bases, with 10 bases separating them. Per germline, CDR1 SNHLY and CDR2 FYNNEI. CDR3 in DNA: TGTGCCAGCAGTGACGCTCTCAGGGAAGCTTTCTTT. Translation: CASSDALREAFF. Drawing the rest from reference TRBV2 and TRBJ1-1, the complete variable domain is EPEVTQTPSHQVTQMGQEVILRCVPISNHLYFYWYRQILGQKVEFLVSFYNNEISEKSEIFDDQFSVERPDGSNFTLKIRSTKLEDSAMYFCASSDALREAFFGQGTRLTVV.

This sequence joins TRBV27 and TRBJ2-2; D may correspond to TRBD1 or TRBD2 (5 bases each). V shed 4 bases and J shed 4 bases, with 16 bases lying between them. The CDR3 has 16 amino acids. The germline V gene encodes CDR1 MNHEY and CDR2 SMNVEV (reference sequence). As DNA, the CDR3 is TGTGCCAGCAGTTCCCTTCCTCAGGGAGTCACCGGGGAGCTGTTTTTT. Protein product: CASSSLPQGVTGELFF.

This clonotype was seen many times. The V gene is TRBV7-9, the J gene TRBJ2-7; no clear D gene. Trimming took off 1 base at V and 6 bases at J, with 10 bases between the two ends. Germline V CDR1 and CDR2: SEHNR, FQNEAQ (reference sequence). CDR3 size: 13 residues. This CDR3 reads CASSLGSGGEQYF. The CDR3 DNA follows: TGTGCCAGCAGCTTAGGATCCGGTGGCGAGCAGTACTTC.

This clonotype has more than one count but fewer than ten. V usage is TRBV4-2 and J usage is TRBJ1-1, with D possibly TRBD1 on 6 matching bases. Germline V gene data show CDR1 as LGHNA and CDR2 as YNFKEQ. Trimming stripped 0 bases from V and 7 bases from J, with 12 bases between. The CDR3 consists of 14 residues. The CDR3 DNA reads as TGTGCCAGCAGCCAAGAAGGGGGTGACGGTGAAGCTTTCTTT. This gives the protein CASSQEGGDGEAFF.

This clonotype showed up many times. The CDR3 DNA follows: TGTGCCAGCAGTCCCATGGGGGAGACCCAGTACTTC. Amino acid sequence: CASSPMGETQYF. V and J are TRBV12-3 or TRBV12-4 and TRBJ2-5, with D uncertain. The CDR3 consists of 12 residues. Trimming left V 5 bases short and J 5 bases short, with 9 bases between.

Only a few counts were recorded for this clonotype. The chain is built from TRBV20-1 and TRBJ1-1, with D possibly matching TRBD1 (6 bases). CDR1 and CDR2 (germline): DFQATT, SNEGSKA (reference sequence). This CDR3 region has 13 residues. Trimming cost V 0 bases and J 5 bases, with 10 bases left between them. The CDR3 DNA reads as TGCAGTGCTAGAGATTCAGGGGATACTGAAGCTTTCTTT. Its protein product is CSARDSGDTEAFF.

This clonotype showed up just a few times. The chain combines TRBV5-1 with TRBJ2-7; D is unresolved. The germline gives CDR1 SGHRS, CDR2 YFSETQ. The CDR3 has 15 amino acids. Trimming removed 4 bases at V and 2 bases at J, with 16 bases between. The CDR3 DNA follows: TGCGCCAGCAGCCTCTCCAGCTTTGTGCCCTACGAGCAGTACTTC. Translation: CASSLSSFVPYEQYF.